This T cell receptor (beta chain) was sequenced during a study of blood T cell repertoires in COVID-19. Turning to the study itself: Some COVID-19 samples were acute and others convalescent; all came from the United States, Italy and Spain. From T cells, B-cell-depleted T cells, or PBMCs came the material, which was cDNA or gDNA.

Germline CDR1 reads SGHRS; CDR2 reads YFSETQ. The CDR3 extends over 13 amino acids. The ends were cut back, 0 bases at V and 1 base at J, with 5 bases in the middle. Original methodology: Reference gene primer amplification in the assay estimated nucleated cell counts. Clones were read by immunoSEQ multiplex PCR, and TCRdb kept only the in-frame ones, dropping some. For V, J and clone size, that table is used; D and trimming come from the DNA. Found here are about 220,000 clones, around 83% of them singletons; the top ten hold around 8.7%. Sample: peripheral blood. The source is a woman aged 50 to 60 with acute or convalescent COVID-19. The V and J genes are TRBV5-1 and TRBJ2-7; no reliable D call. CDR3 in DNA: TGCGCCAGCAGCTTGGCTTTATCCTACGAGCAGTACTTC. This codes for CASSLALSYEQYF.